These 7 T cell receptor beta chains came from one sample sequenced in a study of blood T cell repertoires in COVID-19. Sequenced by immunoSEQ multiplex PCR; TCRdb stores in-frame clones only, minus some. Of approximately 300,000 clones listed, around 85% are singletons. The sequencing sample was made of PBMCs or T cells enriched from blood (not recorded which). These TCRs come from a woman aged 25 to 39 who had been exposed to COVID-19.

The chain combines TRBV10-3 with TRBJ2-3; D remains unclear. V shed 8 bases and J shed 2 bases, with 14 bases lying between them. The CDR3 is made up of 14 amino acids. In germline, CDR1 is ENHRY, CDR2 SYGVKD. The CDR3 DNA reads TGTGCCATCCGTACAGCATCCAACACAGATACGCAGTATTTT. Translating gives CAIRTASNTDTQYF.

This clone showed up just once. V gene TRBV30 combines with J gene TRBJ1-6; D is unresolved. The CDR3 sequence is 15 residues long. Germline CDR1 and CDR2: GTSNPN and SVGIG (reference sequence). The ends were cut back, 1 base at V and 2 bases at J, with 9 bases in the middle. CDR3 region: CAWSGGVAYNSPLHF. CDR3 sequence (DNA): TGTGCCTGGAGTGGCGGGGTAGCCTATAATTCACCCCTCCACTTT.

This chain joins TRBV7-9 and TRBJ2-1, with 13 bases aligning to TRBD2. In germline, CDR1 is SEHNR, CDR2 FQNEAQ (reference sequence). The CDR3 spans 14 residues. Losses at the gene ends were 6 bases for V and 4 bases for J; bases not matched to a gene: 0. DNA of the CDR3: TGTGCCAGCAGGGGACTAGCGGGATACAATGAGCAGTTCTTC. As protein: CASRGLAGYNEQFF. The whole variable domain, remainder taken from reference TRBV7-9 and TRBJ2-1, is DTGVSQNPRHKITKRGQNVTFRCDPISEHNRLYWYRQTLGQGPEFLTYFQNEAQLEKSRLLSDRFSAERPKGSFSTLEIQRTEQGDSAMYLCASRGLAGYNEQFFGPGTRLTVL.

A single count supports this clone. The gene calls are TRBV5-1 and TRBJ2-1; 8 nucleotides match TRBD2. The germline CDR1 and CDR2 sequences are SGHRS and YFSETQ. V shed 4 bases and J 10 bases; nucleotides not matched to a gene: 7. The CDR3 is 13 amino acids. The CDR3, as DNA: TGCGCCAGCAGCCCCGTGAGCGGGAGAGAGCAGTTCTTC. Its translation is CASSPVSGREQFF.

The rearrangement uses TRBV29-1 and TRBJ1-2, with D possibly matching TRBD1 (6 bases). This CDR3 has 12 amino acids. Germline CDR1 SQVTM, CDR2 ANQGSEA. V was pared by 7 bases and J by 5 bases, with 14 bases between. CDR3 sequence reads: CSADGGAYGYTF. CDR3 DNA: TGCAGCGCCGATGGGGGGGCGTATGGCTACACCTTC.

The chain couples TRBV9 to TRBJ2-6; maybe TRBD2 (5 bases). Germline CDR1 and CDR2: SGDLS and YYNGEE. Between the trimmed V and J ends, which lost 4 bases and 0 bases, there was a span of 17 bases. This CDR3 comprises 18 residues. CDR3 residues: CASSLNYGLISGANVLTF. CDR3 DNA: TGTGCCAGCAGCCTTAATTATGGACTGATCTCTGGGGCCAACGTCCTGACTTTC.

The count of this clone is one. V gene TRBV6-9 combines with J gene TRBJ2-7; D perhaps matches TRBD1 (6 bases). In germline, CDR1 is MNHGY, CDR2 SVAAGI. The CDR3 is made up of 15 amino acids. Trimming removed 5 bases at V and 2 bases at J, with 16 bases between. CDR3 DNA sequence: TGTGCCAGCAGTCCCCCACAGGGACCCCCCTACGAGCAGTACTTC. Its translation is CASSPPQGPPYEQYF.